The subject of this entry is one T cell receptor (beta chain). Here immunoSEQ multiplex PCR was the method, and the copy in TCRdb shows in-frame clones only, minus some. Of about 61,000 clones listed, roughly 87% are singletons. This record comes from a study of blood T cell repertoires in COVID-19. Study overall: Collection of acute and convalescent COVID-19 samples took place in the United States, Italy and Spain.

Trimming cost V 0 bases and J 3 bases; bases outside gene matches: 10. CDR3 length: 18 amino acids. The germline V gene has CDR1 LGHDT and CDR2 YNNKEL (reference sequence). The sequencing sample was made of peripheral blood. The V and J genes are TRBV3-1 (or the pseudogene TRBV3-2) and TRBJ2-7; 11 bases are a match to TRBD2. This sequence originates from a man at least 80 years old in a cohort sampled during active COVID-19. The CDR3 protein is CASSQDLHTSGSYYEQYF. In DNA, the CDR3 is TGTGCCAGCAGCCAAGATCTTCACACTAGCGGGAGTTACTACGAGCAGTACTTC.